The table lists the clone carrying this T cell receptor (beta chain) with a count of one. The sample is drawn from a study of OX40 agonist ivuxolimab in advanced cancers. The CDR3 loop spans 16 amino acids. The V segment lost 0 bases and the J segment 2 bases; nucleotides outside the gene matches: 3. Germline CDR1 reads LGHNA; CDR2 reads YNFKEQ. The assay was immunoSEQ multiplex PCR, and TCRdb's table has in-frame clones only and misses some. The repertoire has around 84,000 clones, 85% to 95% of them found once; the top ten carry approximately 11%. This chain connects TRBV4-2 to TRBJ2-2; 7 positions agree with TRBD2. The sequence derives from an adult with an advanced solid tumor such as melanoma, head and neck, liver or kidney cancer. The sample in question was CD4+ or CD8+ T cells sorted from blood, obtained in a trial of the OX40 agonist ivuxolimab. The CDR3 nucleotides read TGTGCCAGCAGCCAAGAAGGAGCGGGAAACACCGGGGAGCTGTTTTTT. Residues: CASSQEGAGNTGELFF.